These 11 T cell receptor beta chains were all obtained from the same sample, sequenced in a study of cytomegalovirus exposure and HLA in healthy donors. 60 Vbeta and 13 Jbeta primers were used in PCR. TCRdb's table, derived via immunoSEQ multiplex PCR, lists solely in-frame clones and lacks some. The sample holds under 130,000 clones, almost 80% seen once. Sequencing was carried out using PBMCs. These receptor sequences come from a man between 50 and 59 years old in good health and CMV-seropositive.

The V call is TRBV4-3, the J call TRBJ2-6; TRBD1 agrees at 9 bases. CDR3 length equals 19 residues. Trimming at V came to 4 bases and at J to 0 bases, leaving 10 bases not matched to a gene. CDR1 is LGHNA, CDR2 YSLEER, per germline. CDR3: CASSPNTGGAYSGANVLTF. The CDR3 bases are TGCGCCAGCAGCCCGAATACAGGGGGCGCGTACTCTGGGGCCAACGTCCTGACTTTC.

This chain uses TRBV4-1 with TRBJ2-3, with TRBD2 matching 11 bases. The CDR3 consists of 16 residues. The V gene's germline CDR1 is MGHRA and CDR2 YSYEKL. Trimming at V came to 1 base and at J to 4 bases, leaving 4 bases not matched to a gene. The CDR3 loop reads CASSQALAGGPDTQYF. In DNA form, the CDR3 reads TGCGCCAGCAGCCAAGCGTTAGCGGGAGGGCCAGATACGCAGTATTTT.

This chain uses TRBV29-1 with TRBJ1-2, with D possibly being TRBD1 (5 bases). Per the germline V gene, CDR1 is SQVTM and CDR2 is ANQGSEA. With 6 bases removed from V and 2 bases from J, the gap between germline ends came to 13 bases. This CDR3 comprises 13 residues. Here the CDR3 reads CSVGRKGNYGYTF. The CDR3, as DNA: TGCAGCGTAGGGCGCAAGGGGAACTATGGCTACACCTTC.

This rearrangement joins TRBV19 to TRBJ1-4; maybe TRBD1 (6 bases). This CDR3 has 14 amino acids. Trimming stripped 10 bases from V and 3 bases from J, with 15 bases between. The germline V gene encodes CDR1 LNHDA and CDR2 SQIVND (reference sequence). The CDR3, as DNA: TGTGCCACCAGAAACAGGGACGCTAATGAAAAACTGTTTTTT. It yields the protein CATRNRDANEKLFF.

There are a few counts of this clone. The chain has TRBV5-1 and TRBJ1-5; possible D gene TRBD1, 6 bases. Germline V gene data show CDR1 as SGHRS and CDR2 as YFSETQ. Trimming shortened V by 0 bases and J by 3 bases, and 10 bases separated the two germline ends. This CDR3 is 15 amino acids long. The CDR3 loop is CASSLGQDINQPQHF. The CDR3 DNA follows: TGCGCCAGCAGCTTGGGACAGGACATCAATCAGCCCCAGCATTTT.

This chain connects TRBV10-3 to TRBJ1-2; 7 nucleotides align to TRBD1. Germline loops: CDR1 ENHRY, CDR2 SYGVKD. The CDR3 is 15 residues long. Losses at the gene ends were 1 base for V and 3 bases for J; bases not matched to a gene: 5. The CDR3 DNA is TGTGCCATCAGTGAGTGGGGTCAGGGGGACTATGGCTACACCTTC. It translates to CAISEWGQGDYGYTF.

In DNA form, the CDR3 reads TGTGCCAGCAGTGAAGCAGGGGTACAAGAGACCCAGTACTTC. Encoded protein: CASSEAGVQETQYF. The gene calls are TRBV6-1 and TRBJ2-5, with D possibly TRBD1 on 5 matching bases. Trimming shortened V by 0 bases and J by 2 bases, and 7 bases separated the two germline ends. In germline, CDR1 is MNHNS, CDR2 SASEGT. This CDR3 has 14 amino acids.

This chain's CDR3 is CASSLGGGSDTLMYF. Here the CDR3 DNA reads TGCGCCAGCAGCTTGGGCGGGGGGAGTGACACGCTAATGTACTTC. This chain joins TRBV5-1 and TRBJ2-7, with TRBD2 matching 8 bases. The V and J ends lost 0 bases and 12 bases, in that order; junction bases with no gene match: 14. The length of the CDR3 is 15 residues. The germline CDR1 and CDR2 sequences are SGHRS and YFSETQ.

The rearrangement uses TRBV6-1 and TRBJ1-1; 7 bases fit TRBD1. J lost 2 bases, V lost 3 bases, and 3 bases had no gene match. Germline loops: CDR1 MNHNS, CDR2 SASEGT. This CDR3 is 14 amino acids long. CDR3 sequence (DNA): TGTGCCAGCAGTGAGAGGGACAGTAACACTGAAGCTTTCTTT. This translates into CASSERDSNTEAFF.

The chain employs TRBV6-6 and TRBJ2-7, with TRBD1 identical over 7 bases. This CDR3 region has 15 residues. The germline gives CDR1 MNHNY, CDR2 SVGAGI (reference sequence). V was pared by 4 bases and J by 0 bases, with 6 bases of the junction left unmatched. The CDR3 sequence: CASSSLTGSSYEQYF. As DNA, the CDR3 is TGTGCCAGCAGTTCTCTGACAGGGAGCTCCTACGAGCAGTACTTC.

This chain links TRBV12-1 with TRBJ2-1; TRBD1 is taken as the D call from the table, unchecked against the DNA. TRBV12-1 is a known pseudogene. The CDR3 length is 17 residues. This CDR3 reads CASSSGHRDSSYNEQFF. The CDR3 DNA reads as TGTGCCAGCAGCTCCGGGCACAGGGATAGCTCCTACAATGAGCAGTTCTTC.